This T cell receptor beta chain comes out of a study of blood T cell dynamics during melanoma immunotherapy (dated by TCRdb to between 2020 and 2021). As for the study more broadly: Patients with metastatic melanoma were treated with first-line pembrolizumab or nivolumab plus ipilimumab as standard of care in the United Kingdom. To find early correlates of response, the study profiled the peripheral T cell receptor repertoires of patients with metastatic melanoma both before and after one cycle of checkpoint inhibitor therapy. Consecutive patients formed a training cohort, and a further independent group of patients from the same centre was pooled into an external validation set. The study at large found these results: The relatively small sample size was recognized as a factor that could limit how well the results generalize. The study could not determine whether the T cell clones driving repertoire changes were melanoma-specific or reflected general immune activation. A bifurcated reorganization of the PBMC repertoire at W3, with increased clonality or increased diversity, was observed in patients who later achieved disease control, unlike in progressors.

CDR1 and CDR2 were assigned from the germline V gene as SGHTA and FQGTGA. V and J lose 2 bases and 5 bases, and a span of 10 bases separates them. There are 13 amino acids in the CDR3, from cysteine to phenylalanine inclusive. The only DNA kept is the CDR3, 39 bases in frame from the first base. Comment on this clone: Its specific antigen is unknown. The input lacks base qualities; no much larger clone sits a single base away.

Every bulk PBMC sample was loaded with the same fixed amount of 350 ng of DNA. TCR beta CDR3 sequences were amplified from genomic DNA using the immunoSEQ TCRb Assay kit according to manufacturer instructions. The KAPA Library Quantification Kit for Illumina platforms was used to quantify pooled libraries by qPCR. Pooled libraries were sequenced on an Illumina NextSeq 500, clustered at roughly 0.6-1.1 pM. In the source study's methods: TCR data were analyzed using immunoSEQ ANALYZER and the R LymphoSeq package. A rearrangement efficiency score was calculated as productive divided by the sum of productive and non-productive CDR3 sequences. Within each patient, timepoints were compared pairwise for clonality, measured with the Gini coefficient, and for diversity, measured with the Renyi index at alpha=1. Clonal relatedness, based on an edit distance of 3, and repertoire similarity, based on the Bhattacharyya coefficient, were both computed in LymphoSeq. To classify response, a linear discriminant analysis based on week-3 changes in clonality and diversity was built with the R MASS and caret packages. The table was pulled from immuneACCESS by TCRdb, which kept in-frame rearrangements only. Such tables lose some clones; where checked, under half of the loss comes from unresolved V genes, and the rest has no known cause. D and trimming were read from the DNA, whereas the V and J calls and clone size are those reported in that table. The sample profile shows about 9,700 clones; 86% of them were found once. The ten biggest clones cover 9.8% of the sample.

The time point label for this specimen denotes: pre-treatment baseline. Blood was sampled before treatment (T0) and at week 3 (W3), after the first cycle of checkpoint blockade. Except for two patients with rapid clinical progression, response was assessed 12 weeks after the first infusion by RECIST 1.1; disease control meant complete response, partial response or stable disease. Patients with prior systemic cancer treatment, concomitant immunosuppressant therapy or synchronous other active malignancies were excluded. Both bulk PBMC and plasma cell-free DNA were sequenced for TCR beta so that circulating cells and T cell turnover could be tracked. Lymphoprep and SepMate tubes were used to isolate PBMC from blood, and red cell lysis was then performed. QIAamp DNA Blood Mini kits were used to extract DNA from PBMC and sorted T cell subsets.

The material was blood, obtained from a patient treated with checkpoint blockade. Recombination linked TRBV7-3 to TRBJ2-7, with TRBD1 as a weak D call on 5 bases. The sequence was obtained from a human donor with melanoma. The DNA sequence is as follows: TGTGCCAGCAGCTTAGCAGGGTCCCACGAGCAGTACTTC. This is translated as CASSLAGSHEQYF.